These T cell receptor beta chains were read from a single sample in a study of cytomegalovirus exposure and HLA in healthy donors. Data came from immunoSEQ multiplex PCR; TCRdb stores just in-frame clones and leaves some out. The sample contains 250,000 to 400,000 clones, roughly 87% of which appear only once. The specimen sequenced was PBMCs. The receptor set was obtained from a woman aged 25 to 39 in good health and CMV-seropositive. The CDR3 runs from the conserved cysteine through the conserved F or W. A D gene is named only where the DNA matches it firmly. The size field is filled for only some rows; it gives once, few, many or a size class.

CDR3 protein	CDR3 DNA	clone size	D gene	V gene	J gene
CASSVVRQGGEKLFF	TGTGCCAGCAGCGTAGTTCGGCAGGGGGGTGAAAAACTGTTTTTT	NA	TRBD1	TRBV9	TRBJ1-4
CATSRDRNSGANVLTF	TGTGCCACCAGCAGAGATCGAAACTCTGGGGCCAACGTCCTGACTTTC	NA	NA	TRBV15	TRBJ2-6
CASTGSSGNTIYF	TGTGCCTCAACCGGGAGCTCTGGAAACACCATATATTTT	NA	NA	TRBV30	TRBJ1-3
CASSARSYGYTF	TGTGCCAGCAGCGCAAGAAGCTATGGCTACACCTTC	NA	NA	TRBV6-5	TRBJ1-2
CASSPRGGYTGELFF	TGTGCCAGCAGCCCCCGGGGCGGCTACACCGGGGAGCTGTTTTTT	few	NA	TRBV7-9	TRBJ2-2
CASSQVGSALYEQYF	TGTGCCAGCAGCCAAGTGGGTAGCGCCCTTTACGAGCAGTACTTC	NA	NA	TRBV14	TRBJ2-7
CASKAFGGSGNTIYF	TGTGCCAGCAAAGCTTTCGGGGGCTCTGGAAACACCATATATTTT	NA	NA	TRBV2	TRBJ1-3
CAWSVQERVGNQPQHF	TGTGCCTGGAGTGTACAGGAGAGGGTTGGCAATCAGCCCCAGCATTTT	many	NA	TRBV30	TRBJ1-5
CASSLSVAQETQYF	TGTGCCAGCAGCTTATCGGTGGCCCAAGAGACCCAGTACTTC	few	NA	TRBV7-8	TRBJ2-5
CASSPGRQLNTEAFF	TGTGCCAGCTCACCAGGACGACAGTTGAACACTGAAGCTTTCTTT	NA	NA	TRBV18	TRBJ1-1
CASSQLDSYTGELFF	TGTGCCAGCAGCCAACTGGACAGCTACACCGGGGAGCTGTTTTTT	NA	NA	TRBV4-2	TRBJ2-2
CASSEWTVGNTIYF	TGTGCCAGCAGTGAGTGGACAGTTGGAAACACCATATATTTT	NA	NA	TRBV6-1	TRBJ1-3
CASSERVGSSYNEQFF	TGTGCCAGCAGTGAAAGAGTAGGGAGCTCCTACAATGAGCAGTTCTTC	NA	NA	TRBV6-1	TRBJ2-1
CASSGQTNTGELFF	TGTGCCAGCAGTGGACAGACGAACACCGGGGAGCTGTTTTTT	NA	NA	TRBV6-6	TRBJ2-2
CASSLPGDRVKANYGYTF	TGTGCCAGCAGCTTGCCAGGGGACAGGGTAAAAGCTAACTATGGCTACACCTTC	NA	TRBD1	TRBV5-5	TRBJ1-2
CAWSAGDTGLAGYNEQFF	TGTGCCTGGAGTGCGGGGGACACCGGACTAGCGGGATACAATGAGCAGTTCTTC	NA	TRBD2	TRBV30	TRBJ2-1
CASSAKGREVTIREQFF	TGTGCCAGCAGCGCTAAAGGGCGTGAGGTGACAATTCGTGAGCAGTTCTTC	NA	NA	TRBV9	TRBJ2-1
CASSQTQGAGEQYF	TGCGCCAGCAGCCAAACCCAGGGGGCAGGGGAGCAGTACTTC	NA	TRBD1	TRBV4-3	TRBJ2-7
CASSLARGYGYTF	TGTGCCAGCAGTTTAGCCAGGGGCTATGGCTACACCTTC	NA	NA	TRBV28	TRBJ1-2
CSAPGPDTQYF	TGCAGCGCGCCAGGCCCTGATACGCAGTATTTT	once	NA	TRBV29-1	TRBJ2-3
CASSQGDFSYNSPLHF	TGTGCCAGCAGCCAAGGTGACTTCTCCTATAATTCACCCCTCCACTTT	NA	NA	TRBV11-2	TRBJ1-6
CASSLALTGGETKNIQYF	TGTGCCAGCAGCTTAGCCTTAACAGGGGGCGAAACCAAAAACATTCAGTACTTC	NA	TRBD1	TRBV7-8	TRBJ2-4
CASRRTETDTQYF	TGCGCCAGCAGGCGGACAGAGACAGATACGCAGTATTTT	few	NA	TRBV4-3	TRBJ2-3
CASSYSRDRTYEQYF	TGTGCCAGCAGTTACTCGAGGGACAGAACCTACGAGCAGTACTTC	NA	TRBD1	TRBV6-5	TRBJ2-7
CASSTSGAGGSDTQYF	TGTGCCAGCAGCACCAGTGGAGCGGGGGGTTCAGATACGCAGTATTTT	NA	TRBD2	TRBV9	TRBJ2-3
CASRGLAGRETQYF	TGTGCCAGTAGGGGACTAGCGGGAAGAGAGACCCAGTACTTC	NA	TRBD2	TRBV30	TRBJ2-5
CASSQGGAILEKLFF	TGCGCCAGCAGCCAAGGAGGGGCAATCCTTGAAAAACTGTTTTTT	NA	NA	TRBV4-3	TRBJ1-4
CSVGPGQENTEAFF	TGCAGCGTGGGTCCGGGACAGGAGAACACTGAAGCTTTCTTT	NA	TRBD1	TRBV29-1	TRBJ1-1
CASSLALGGTSREQYF	TGTGCCAGCAGCTTAGCGCTGGGAGGGACTAGCCGCGAGCAGTACTTC	NA	TRBD2	TRBV7-2	TRBJ2-7
CASNPNSNTGELFF	TGCGCCAGCAACCCCAATTCGAACACCGGGGAGCTGTTTTTT	NA	NA	TRBV5-1	TRBJ2-2
CASSSGGAGGPEEQYF	TGTGCCAGCAGCTCGGGAGGAGCGGGAGGCCCAGAGGAGCAGTACTTC	NA	TRBD2	TRBV7-9	TRBJ2-7
CASSYNNKSPLHF	TGTGCCAGCAGTTACAACAACAAGTCACCCCTCCACTTT	NA	NA	TRBV6-5	TRBJ1-6
CASRPLGAHDEQYF	TGTGCCAGCAGACCATTGGGGGCACACGACGAGCAGTACTTC	NA	NA	TRBV27	TRBJ2-7
CASREAGPSSYNEQFF	TGTGCCAGTAGGGAGGCGGGACCTAGCTCCTACAATGAGCAGTTCTTC	once	NA	TRBV19	TRBJ2-1
CASSLTGGVYGYTF	TGTGCCAGCAGTTTAACAGGGGGCGTATATGGCTACACCTTC	few	TRBD1	TRBV27	TRBJ1-2
CSARTVSEQFF	TGCAGTGCTCGGACAGTATCCGAGCAGTTCTTC	NA	NA	TRBV20-1	TRBJ2-1
CASSLVDGRAFF	TGCGCCAGCAGCTTGGTCGACGGGCGGGCTTTCTTT	NA	NA	TRBV5-1	TRBJ1-1
CASSASPNRVGEAFF	TGTGCCAGCAGTGCCTCGCCCAACAGGGTAGGCGAAGCTTTCTTT	NA	NA	TRBV6-4	TRBJ1-1
CATSRDRDSNQPQHF	TGTGCCACCAGCCGAGACAGGGATAGCAATCAGCCCCAGCATTTT	NA	TRBD1	TRBV15	TRBJ1-5
CASSAPGTGGTEAFF	TGTGCCAGCAGCGCCCCCGGGACAGGGGGCACTGAAGCTTTCTTT	NA	TRBD1	TRBV9	TRBJ1-1
CASRRRGQNTEAFF	TGTGCCAGCAGACGTCGGGGGCAGAACACTGAAGCTTTCTTT	once	NA	TRBV6-1	TRBJ1-1
CSAQSSRTEAFF	TGCAGCGCCCAGTCAAGCCGTACTGAAGCTTTCTTT	NA	NA	TRBV29-1	TRBJ1-1